A single TCR beta chain is shown here with its context. The target antigen is unknown. Per germline, CDR1 SGHRS and CDR2 YFSETQ. CDR3 length: 13 residues. V was shortened by 4 bases and J by 4 bases, with 10 bases between the two germline ends. The source of the sample is a study of chemoradiotherapy in HPV16-positive cancers. Across the whole study: Functional T-cell assays on a couple of HPV16-positive patients' cells defined candidate HPV-specific clones and common TCR motifs.

The table came from immunoSEQ multiplex PCR; TCRdb's copy has only in-frame clones and leaves some out. The table records 950 to 1,200 clones, 92% of them present only once. General observations from the study: HPV-responsive T-cell expansion during chemoradiotherapy was linked to improved recurrence-free survival in HPV16-positive patients. Candidate HPV-specific clones and E7-related TCR motifs grew in tumor during treatment.

This rearrangement joins TRBV5-1 to TRBJ2-3, with D hard to call. Material: tumor tissue, obtained from a patient who underwent chemoradiotherapy. This TCR was recovered from a human donor with HPV-associated anogenital cancer. The CDR3 region is CASSRAPPDTQYF. Here the CDR3 DNA reads TGCGCCAGCAGCCGGGCCCCCCCAGATACGCAGTATTTT.